This entry describes one TCR beta chain. Original handling: Estimation of nucleated cell counts was performed using reference gene primer amplification. Sequencing used immunoSEQ multiplex PCR; TCRdb keeps in-frame clones, though not all of them. V and J calls and clone size come straight from that table; D and trimming were deduced from the DNA. The table shows roughly 100,000 clones, with roughly 84% occurring only once. This entry comes from a study of blood T cell repertoires in COVID-19. The CDR3 length is 17 residues. Trimming pared 9 bases from V and 4 bases from J, leaving 25 bases between. Germline-derived CDR1 and CDR2 are SNHLY and FYNNEI.

The genes are TRBV2 and TRBJ1-5, with D unresolved. The specimen sequenced was peripheral blood. This clonotype originated in a human donor in a cohort sampled during active COVID-19. CDR3 nucleotide sequence: TGTGCCAGGAGCGCGACTTCGGGCGGGAGACTAAATCAGCCCCAGCATTTT. As protein: CARSATSGGRLNQPQHF.